Presented here are 14 T cell receptor beta chains from one specimen sequenced in a study of CD4+ T cells in melanoma. Libraries were prepared by immunoSEQ multiplex PCR; TCRdb keeps only in-frame clonotypes and omits some of them. The repertoire includes around 16,000 clones, 76% of them detected once, and approximately 12% sits in the top ten. The sequenced material came from cells from a culture (not recorded whether cultured in vitro). Receptor source: a human donor with melanoma.

The J gene is TRBJ2-3, the V gene TRBV7-9, with 14 bases fitting TRBD2. Trimming at V came to 5 bases and at J to 6 bases, leaving 7 bases not matched to a gene. CDR1 and CDR2 (germline): SEHNR, FQNEAQ (reference sequence). This CDR3 is 16 amino acids long. CDR3 protein: CASSQGLAGAGDTQYF. Written as DNA, the CDR3 is TGTGCCAGCAGCCAGGGACTAGCGGGGGCGGGGGATACGCAGTATTTT.

The chain uses TRBV4-1 and TRBJ1-6; D call uncertain. With 3 bases removed from V and 7 bases from J, the gap between germline ends came to 10 bases. Germline V gene lookup returns CDR1 MGHRA and CDR2 YSYEKL. The CDR3 totals 14 residues. The CDR3 DNA is TGCGCCAGCAGCCAGCCGCGGGGAAATTCACCCCTCCACTTT. Translated: CASSQPRGNSPLHF.

J is TRBJ1-1 and V is TRBV29-1; 7 nucleotides line up with TRBD1. Germline V gives CDR1 SQVTM, CDR2 ANQGSEA. Trimming cost V 2 bases and J 12 bases; bases outside gene matches: 12. This CDR3 is 13 amino acids long. In nucleotides, the CDR3 is TGCAGCGTTGAACCCAACTCCGGGACAGTAACTTTCTTT. It encodes CSVEPNSGTVTFF.

V and J are TRBV6-5 and TRBJ1-2, with a weak D call TRBD1 (6 bases). There are 14 residues in the CDR3. Trimming pared 10 bases from V and 6 bases from J, leaving 21 bases between. Germline assignment: CDR1 MNHEY and CDR2 SVGAGI. The CDR3 sequence is CATLQKGVRDGYTF. The DNA of the CDR3 is TGTGCCACCCTCCAAAAGGGGGTACGGGATGGCTACACCTTC.

This chain links TRBV6-5 with TRBJ2-7; 11 bases line up with TRBD1. J was trimmed by 3 bases and V by 5 bases; bases with no gene match: 3. Per germline, CDR1 MNHEY and CDR2 SVGAGI. The CDR3 extends over 14 amino acids. CDR3: CASSKGTGGYEQYF. CDR3 coding DNA: TGTGCCAGCAGTAAAGGGACAGGGGGCTACGAGCAGTACTTC.

This clone was observed a handful of times. The genes are TRBV5-6 and TRBJ1-6; D unclear. CDR3 length equals 12 residues. CDR1 and CDR2 (germline): SGHDT, YYEEEE. V lost 2 bases, J lost 6 bases, and 3 bases lay in between. The CDR3 protein is CASSFFNSPLHF. CDR3 in DNA: TGTGCCAGCAGCTTCTTTAATTCACCCCTCCACTTT. The full variable domain, completed using reference TRBV5-6 and TRBJ1-6, is DAGVTQSPTHLIKTRGQQVTLRCSPKSGHDTVSWYQQALGQGPQFIFQYYEEEERQRGNFPDRFSGHQFPNYSSELNVNALLLGDSALYLCASSFFNSPLHFGNGTRLTVT.

This chain links TRBV9 with TRBJ1-3, with a tentative D call TRBD1 (5 bases). V was trimmed by 4 bases and J by 2 bases, leaving 19 bases between them. The germline gives CDR1 SGDLS, CDR2 YYNGEE. There are 17 residues in the CDR3. Here the CDR3 DNA reads TGTGCCAGCAGCCCTCATGGAGGGTTGGGGGCTGGAAACACCATATATTTT. This gives the protein CASSPHGGLGAGNTIYF.

This chain uses TRBV6-1 with TRBJ2-3; 8 nucleotides match TRBD2. The germline gives CDR1 MNHNS, CDR2 SASEGT. CDR3 size: 14 residues. V gave up 3 bases and J gave up 4 bases; unmatched junction bases: 3. CDR3: CASSDFGGADTQYF. In DNA form, the CDR3 reads TGTGCCAGCAGTGATTTCGGGGGGGCAGATACGCAGTATTTT.

This clone occurred a few times. This rearrangement joins TRBV20-1 to TRBJ1-2; D remains ambiguous. CDR3 length: 11 residues. The germline CDR1 and CDR2 sequences are DFQATT and SNEGSKA (reference sequence). CDR3 bases: TGCGGATCACACATAAACTATGGCTACACCTTC. Its protein product is CGSHINYGYTF.

The chain recombines TRBV2 with TRBJ2-3, with a possible D match to TRBD2 (5 bases). V gave up 7 bases and J gave up 4 bases, with 12 bases separating them. This CDR3 has 13 residues. Germline CDR1 reads SNHLY; CDR2 reads FYNNEI. The CDR3 spells CASKLVISDTQYF. CDR3 DNA sequence: TGTGCCAGCAAACTAGTGATTTCAGATACGCAGTATTTT.

The J gene is TRBJ2-1, the V gene TRBV7-9, with 8 bases aligning to TRBD2. This CDR3 is 17 amino acids long. V shed 3 bases, J shed 3 bases, and the junction held 10 bases outside the gene matches. Germline V lookup: CDR1 SEHNR, CDR2 FQNEAQ (reference sequence). The CDR3 protein is CASSFSAIAGSYNEQFF. The DNA for the CDR3 is TGTGCCAGCAGCTTCTCGGCTATAGCGGGGAGCTACAATGAGCAGTTCTTC.

The chain uses TRBV29-1 and TRBJ2-7; TRBD2 aligns across 10 bases. This CDR3 has 16 residues. Germline V gives CDR1 SQVTM, CDR2 ANQGSEA. The V gene end was trimmed by 0 bases and the J gene end by 6 bases; junction bases not matched to a gene: 11. The CDR3 is CSVEDPLAGLRGEQYF. CDR3 sequence (DNA): TGCAGCGTTGAAGACCCACTAGCGGGGCTGAGAGGCGAGCAGTACTTC.

This chain uses TRBV7-9 with TRBJ1-3, with D possibly being TRBD1 (6 bases). The CDR3 is 17 residues long. V was pared by 3 bases and J by 0 bases, with 15 bases between. Germline CDR1 is SEHNR and CDR2 is FQNEAQ (reference sequence). The DNA of the CDR3 is TGTGCCAGCAGCTTGGCCTTTGTAGGGGGCTCTGGAAACACCATATATTTT. This encodes CASSLAFVGGSGNTIYF.

This rearrangement joins TRBV25-1 to TRBJ1-1; tentatively, D is TRBD1 (5 bases). Per the germline V gene, CDR1 is MGHDK and CDR2 is SYGVNS. V was trimmed by 4 bases and J by 9 bases, leaving 12 bases between them. The CDR3 spans 12 residues. The CDR3, as DNA: TGTGCCAGCAGTGGGCAGGGCCAAAAAGCTTTCTTT. Residues: CASSGQGQKAFF.